The 22 T cell receptor beta chains below come from one sample, sequenced in a study of T cell responses to AZD1222 COVID-19 vaccine (dated by TCRdb to 2020 to 2022). The receptor library was made with the immunoSEQ multiplex PCR assay. Entries here come from immuneACCESS through TCRdb and include only in-frame sequences with V and J called. Some clones fail to appear in such tables; in the studies checked, an unresolved V gene covers under half of the shortfall, and the cause of the remainder is unknown. Within this sample are 100,000 to 150,000 clones, with roughly 84% of them counted one time only. 1.2% of the sample lies in the top ten. This specimen's time point label, interpreted: baseline before first vaccination. This sample comprised peripheral blood, obtained on day 0 of AZD1222 vaccination. The source is an adult in good health.

This chain links TRBV6-2 or TRBV6-3 with TRBJ1-6; D gene uncertain. CDR1 and CDR2 from the germline V gene are MNHEY and SVGEGT. The CDR3 sequence is 14 residues long. The V and J ends lost 2 bases and 7 bases respectively, with 9 bases between them. CDR3 in amino acids: CASSYGHSNSPLHF. CDR3 DNA: TGTGCCAGCAGTTACGGGCATTCGAATTCACCCCTCCACTTT.

This chain joins TRBV19 and TRBJ1-1, with D possibly TRBD1 on 6 matching bases. V lost 4 bases to trimming and J lost 4 bases, with 10 bases between them. The CDR3 has 13 residues. The germline V gene encodes CDR1 LNHDA and CDR2 SQIVND (reference sequence). The CDR3, as DNA: TGTGCCAGTAGTAAGAGGGGGGCCACTGAAGCTTTCTTT. Its protein product is CASSKRGATEAFF.

This chain connects TRBV5-4 to TRBJ2-7; 8 nucleotides agree with TRBD2. The CDR3 consists of 15 residues. With V trimmed by 0 bases and J by 1 base, 3 bases remained unmatched. The germline V gene encodes CDR1 SGHNT and CDR2 YYREEE (reference sequence). CDR3 amino acids: CASSLERGQSYEQYF. CDR3 sequence (DNA): TGTGCCAGCAGCTTGGAGCGGGGGCAATCCTACGAGCAGTACTTC.

The chain couples TRBV11-2 to TRBJ1-5; 7 bases align to TRBD1. The CDR3 is 16 amino acids. V dropped 6 bases and J dropped 2; count of bases not matched to a gene: 10. Germline lookup yields CDR1 SGHAT and CDR2 FQNNGV. CDR3: CASSPGRGAGNQPQHF. The CDR3 nucleotides are TGTGCCAGCAGTCCCGGCAGGGGGGCAGGCAATCAGCCCCAGCATTTT.

The CDR3 spells CASSPSPWDQPQHF. Here the CDR3 DNA reads TGTGCCAGCAGCCCCAGCCCGTGGGATCAGCCCCAGCATTTT. The chain employs TRBV7-6 and TRBJ1-5; no reliable D call. The CDR3 runs to 14 residues. Germline CDR1 reads SGHVS; CDR2 reads FNYEAQ. Trimming removed 5 bases from V and 5 bases from J, with 13 bases in between.

The V gene is TRBV4-1, the J gene TRBJ2-7; maybe TRBD2 (5 bases). Germline assignment: CDR1 MGHRA and CDR2 YSYEKL. CDR3 length equals 19 residues. With 1 base removed from V and 5 bases from J, the gap between germline ends came to 27 bases. CDR3 sequence reads: CASSQAYESFGYEGNEQYF. For the CDR3, the DNA is TGCGCCAGCAGCCAAGCTTATGAGTCGTTCGGCTATGAGGGCAACGAGCAGTACTTC.

This clone was counted a single time. The chain couples TRBV7-8 to TRBJ1-2; D is unclear. The length of the CDR3 is 12 residues. Germline V gene data show CDR1 as SGHVS and CDR2 as FQNEAQ. V lost 6 bases and J lost 6, with 11 bases in between. CDR3 bases: TGTGCCAGCAGTCTAGGGCGGGATGGCTACACCTTC. Amino acid sequence: CASSLGRDGYTF.

The chain has TRBV18 and TRBJ1-2; D remains ambiguous. This CDR3 comprises 14 residues. Per the germline V gene, CDR1 is KGHSH and CDR2 is LQKENI. Deletions cut 1 base from V and 1 base from J, with 7 bases between. CDR3 residues: CASSPRTVNYGYTF. In nucleotides, the CDR3 is TGTGCCAGCTCACCACGGACGGTTAACTATGGCTACACCTTC.

V usage is TRBV7-9 and J usage is TRBJ2-1, with TRBD1 matching over 7 bases. J was trimmed by 9 bases and V by 0 bases; bases with no gene match: 8. Germline values: CDR1 SEHNR, CDR2 FQNEAQ (reference sequence). CDR3 length equals 15 residues. This CDR3 reads CASSLAQGVTGEQFF. For the CDR3, the DNA is TGTGCCAGCAGCTTAGCTCAGGGGGTAACGGGTGAGCAGTTCTTC.

V and J are TRBV4-1 and TRBJ2-5; the D gene is possibly TRBD2 (6 bases). The CDR3 totals 14 residues. The ends were cut back, 1 base at V and 6 bases at J, with 12 bases in the middle. CDR1 is MGHRA, CDR2 YSYEKL, per germline. The CDR3 here is CASSQGAGSKTQYF. The CDR3 region has the DNA TGCGCCAGCAGCCAAGGCGCGGGGTCGAAGACCCAGTACTTC.

The chain has TRBV7-8 and TRBJ2-2, with a possible D match to TRBD2 (6 bases). Per the germline V gene, CDR1 is SGHVS and CDR2 is FQNEAQ. Trimming took off 0 bases at V and 4 bases at J, with 9 bases between the two ends. This CDR3 is built from 15 residues. The CDR3 region has the DNA TGTGCCAGCAGCTTAGCAGGGGAGGTCACCGGGGAGCTGTTTTTT. Translation gives CASSLAGEVTGELFF.

The chain combines TRBV19 with TRBJ2-7; 10 bases are a match to TRBD1. V dropped 3 bases and J dropped 2; count of bases not matched to a gene: 4. CDR1 is LNHDA, CDR2 SQIVND, per germline (reference sequence). The CDR3 is 15 amino acids. The CDR3, as DNA: TGTGCCAGTAGTATCTCAGGGACAGGGGCCTACGAGCAGTACTTC. The encoded protein is CASSISGTGAYEQYF.

The chain uses TRBV12-3 or TRBV12-4 and TRBJ2-7; TRBD2 matches at 10 bases. The length of the CDR3 is 13 residues. The junction had 0 bases not matched to a gene; V was cut back by 3 bases and J by 4 bases. The CDR3 DNA follows: TGTGCCAGCAGTTTGGGACTAGCGTACGAGCAGTACTTC. The encoded protein is CASSLGLAYEQYF.

About this clone: A junction boundary mismatches the germline segment, possibly from a read error. The CDR3 DNA sequence: TGTGCCAGCAGCCTAGCTGCCGGGCCAAGGTGGGAGCAGTACTTC. Translation gives CASSLAAGPRWEQYF. This chain joins TRBV7-9 and TRBJ2-7; TRBD2 is a possible D gene (5 bases). Germline assignment: CDR1 SEHNR and CDR2 FQNEAQ (reference sequence). This CDR3 has 15 amino acids.

Note on this clone: The sample holds other DNA sequences that translate to the same CDR3. The V call is TRBV7-8, the J call TRBJ1-2; 7 nucleotides align to TRBD1. With V trimmed by 1 base and J by 8 bases, 4 bases remained unmatched. Germline loops: CDR1 SGHVS, CDR2 FQNEAQ. This CDR3 comprises 13 residues. The CDR3 DNA reads as TGTGCCAGCAGCTTAGGACAGGGTGGAGGCTACACCTTC. It specifies CASSLGQGGGYTF.

The sample holds one count of this clone. The rearrangement links TRBV6-2 or TRBV6-3 to TRBJ1-2; no reliable D call. The germline V and J ends were trimmed by 1 base and 3 bases, with 9 bases remaining between them. Germline CDR1 and CDR2: MNHEY and SVGEGT. This CDR3 is 14 amino acids long. The CDR3 reads CASSYLAGYYGYTF. The CDR3 DNA follows: TGTGCCAGCAGTTACTTGGCGGGCTACTATGGCTACACCTTC.

This clone was found a few times. The gene calls are TRBV11-2 and TRBJ2-2; D is possibly TRBD2 (7 bases). The CDR3 sequence is 15 residues long. CDR1 and CDR2 (germline): SGHAT, FQNNGV. V was cut by 5 bases and J by 6 bases, with 16 bases left in between. DNA for the CDR3: TGTGCCAGCAGCGGCCGGGGGGCGCGGGCCGGGGAGCTGTTTTTT. The encoded protein is CASSGRGARAGELFF.

V and J are TRBV11-3 and TRBJ2-5, with 8 bases that match TRBD1. Germline V lookup: CDR1 SGHNT, CDR2 YENEEA. V dropped 1 base and J dropped 5; count of bases not matched to a gene: 6. This CDR3 contains 15 residues. CDR3 in DNA: TGTGCCAGCAGCTTAGGGACAGGGACCGCCGAGACCCAGTACTTC. Amino acids: CASSLGTGTAETQYF.

The chain carries TRBV6-2 or TRBV6-3 and TRBJ1-5; D is possibly TRBD1 (6 bases). V was clipped by 0 bases and J by 7 bases, with 22 bases between them. Per germline, CDR1 MNHEY and CDR2 SVGEGT. CDR3 length: 18 residues. The CDR3 here is CASSYSPLRQALGQPQHF. CDR3 DNA: TGTGCCAGCAGTTACTCTCCATTGCGACAGGCACTCGGACAGCCCCAGCATTTT.

This sequence joins TRBV3-1 (or the pseudogene TRBV3-2) and TRBJ2-7, with 8 bases matching TRBD1. CDR1 and CDR2 from the germline V gene are LGHDT and YNNKEL (reference sequence). The length of the CDR3 is 14 residues. The trim removed 4 bases at V and 10 bases at J, leaving 12 bases unmatched. The CDR3 is CASSLRGTGGDQYF. DNA of the CDR3: TGTGCCAGCAGCCTCCGAGGGACAGGCGGGGACCAGTACTTC.

This chain uses TRBV5-1 with TRBJ2-1, with unresolved D. With 1 base removed from V and 3 bases from J, the gap between germline ends came to 11 bases. Germline V gene lookup returns CDR1 SGHRS and CDR2 YFSETQ. The CDR3 loop spans 15 amino acids. The CDR3 sequence is CASSLRQVYYNEQFF. CDR3 coding DNA: TGCGCCAGCAGCTTGAGGCAGGTCTACTACAATGAGCAGTTCTTC.

The V gene is TRBV6-4, the J gene TRBJ2-7; D gene ambiguous. Trimming stripped 7 bases from V and 5 bases from J, with 12 bases between. Germline values: CDR1 MRHNA, CDR2 SNTAGT. The CDR3 length is 12 residues. For the CDR3, the DNA is TGTGCCAGCATTGGAAATCCCCACGAGCAGTACTTC. This codes for CASIGNPHEQYF.